These 10 T cell receptor beta chains were sequenced from one sample in a study of blood T cell repertoires in COVID-19. Sequencing was performed with immunoSEQ multiplex PCR; in TCRdb, only in-frame clones are kept and a portion is missing. There are about half a million clones in the sample; roughly 88% occur only once, and roughly 3.1% lies in the top ten. The sequenced sample was peripheral blood. The receptors shown here come from a human donor in a cohort sampled during active COVID-19.

The chain is built from TRBV6-2 or TRBV6-3 and TRBJ2-7; D is unclear. Per the germline V gene, CDR1 is MNHEY and CDR2 is SVGEGT. This CDR3 is 15 amino acids long. Trimming shortened V by 4 bases and J by 1 base, and 14 bases separated the two germline ends. The CDR3 sequence: CASSWYGRPSYEQYF. The CDR3 nucleotides read TGTGCCAGCAGTTGGTACGGCAGGCCGTCCTACGAGCAGTACTTC.

The chain recombines TRBV12-3 or TRBV12-4 with TRBJ2-5, with no clear D. V lost 4 bases and J lost 7, with 7 bases in between. This CDR3 has 11 residues. The CDR3 here is CASSSLRTQYF. The CDR3 DNA sequence: TGTGCCAGCAGTTCTTTGAGGACCCAGTACTTC.

The V and J genes are TRBV6-5 and TRBJ2-7; D is possibly TRBD2 (6 bases). The CDR3 contains 15 residues. Germline lookup yields CDR1 MNHEY and CDR2 SVGAGI. The V end was cut by 6 bases, the J end by 1 base, with 16 bases between. In DNA, the CDR3 is TGTGCCAGCAGGTACGCCGGGACTGCTTCCTACGAGCAGTACTTC. Translating it yields CASRYAGTASYEQYF.

The rearrangement links TRBV4-1 to TRBJ2-1; no reliable D call. Germline CDR1 MGHRA, CDR2 YSYEKL. This CDR3 region has 17 residues. Trimming shortened V by 0 bases and J by 0 bases, and 12 bases separated the two germline ends. The CDR3 here is CASSQEPDFLSYNEQFF. As DNA, the CDR3 is TGCGCCAGCAGCCAAGAGCCCGACTTCCTCTCCTACAATGAGCAGTTCTTC.

The gene calls are TRBV24-1 and TRBJ1-1; D is perhaps TRBD1 (6 bases). V dropped 10 bases and J dropped 1 base, with 21 bases sitting between them. Germline CDR1 is KGHDR and CDR2 is SFDVKD. This CDR3 is built from 16 residues. CDR3 amino acids: CATVLGANTTNTEAFF. The CDR3, as DNA: TGTGCCACGGTTTTGGGGGCGAATACTACGAACACTGAAGCTTTCTTT.

V and J are TRBV10-3 and TRBJ2-2; 11 bases agree with TRBD1. The V and J ends lost 6 bases and 4 bases, in that order; junction bases with no gene match: 4. This CDR3 comprises 15 residues. Germline assignment: CDR1 ENHRY and CDR2 SYGVKD. CDR3 residues: CAIRTGTGGTGELFF. CDR3 nucleotides: TGTGCCATCAGGACCGGGACAGGGGGCACCGGGGAGCTGTTTTTT.

The rearrangement joins TRBV5-1 to TRBJ2-3; 10 bases fit TRBD2. CDR1 is SGHRS, CDR2 YFSETQ, per germline. The junction had 12 bases not matched to a gene; V was cut back by 4 bases and J by 7 bases. The CDR3 covers 16 residues. This chain's CDR3 is CASSPESGRAGNTQYF. DNA for the CDR3: TGCGCCAGCAGCCCCGAAAGCGGGAGGGCCGGAAATACGCAGTATTTT.

In the case of this clone: Other DNA variants within this sample encode the same CDR3. The V and J genes are TRBV4-1 and TRBJ1-2, with a possible D match to TRBD1 (6 bases). Germline lookup yields CDR1 MGHRA and CDR2 YSYEKL. V lost 0 bases and J lost 4, with 12 bases in between. This CDR3 spans 15 amino acids. CDR3 DNA sequence: TGCGCCAGCAGCCAAGAGCGGACAGTTCTCTATGGCTACACCTTC. This gives the protein CASSQERTVLYGYTF.

Points on this clone: A junction boundary mismatches the germline segment, possibly from a read error. J is TRBJ1-5 and V is TRBV10-3; 8 bases map to TRBD1. This CDR3 contains 15 residues. Germline V gene sequence: CDR1 ENHRY, CDR2 SYGVKD. CDR3 protein: CAISELGQGNQAQHF. Written as DNA, the CDR3 is TGTGCCATCAGTGAACTTGGACAGGGAAATCAGGCCCAGCATTTT.

The chain employs TRBV25-1 and TRBJ2-3, with 8 nucleotides matching TRBD1. The CDR3 covers 13 residues. Germline V lookup: CDR1 MGHDK, CDR2 SYGVNS. J was trimmed by 5 bases and V by 6 bases; bases with no gene match: 4. The CDR3 coding sequence is TGTGCCAGCAGAGGACAGGGTCAAGATACGCAGTATTTT. Encoded protein: CASRGQGQDTQYF.